This T cell receptor beta chain originates from a study of blood T cell repertoires in COVID-19. For the study at large: COVID-19 samples, acute and convalescent, were from the United States, Italy and Spain. The analysed material was cDNA or gDNA that came from T cells, B-cell-depleted T cells, or PBMCs.

Authors' methods: Quantification of nucleated cells was approximated via reference gene primer amplification. Profiling relied on immunoSEQ multiplex PCR, and the TCRdb table lists in-frame clones only, not all of them. The V and J calls and the clone size are those of that table, but D and trimming were determined from the DNA. The repertoire holds 110,000 to 150,000 clones, about 87% seen once, with under 6.5% in the top ten. Trimming left V 5 bases short and J 4 bases short, with 8 bases between. CDR1 and CDR2 (germline): SGHTA, FQGTGA. The CDR3 length is 13 residues. The sequence derives from a human donor in a cohort sampled during active COVID-19. The rearrangement uses TRBV7-3 and TRBJ2-2; no clear D gene. Sequenced material: peripheral blood. The CDR3 DNA reads as TGTGCCAGCAGCGTACAGCTCACCGGGGAGCTGTTTTTT. It encodes CASSVQLTGELFF.